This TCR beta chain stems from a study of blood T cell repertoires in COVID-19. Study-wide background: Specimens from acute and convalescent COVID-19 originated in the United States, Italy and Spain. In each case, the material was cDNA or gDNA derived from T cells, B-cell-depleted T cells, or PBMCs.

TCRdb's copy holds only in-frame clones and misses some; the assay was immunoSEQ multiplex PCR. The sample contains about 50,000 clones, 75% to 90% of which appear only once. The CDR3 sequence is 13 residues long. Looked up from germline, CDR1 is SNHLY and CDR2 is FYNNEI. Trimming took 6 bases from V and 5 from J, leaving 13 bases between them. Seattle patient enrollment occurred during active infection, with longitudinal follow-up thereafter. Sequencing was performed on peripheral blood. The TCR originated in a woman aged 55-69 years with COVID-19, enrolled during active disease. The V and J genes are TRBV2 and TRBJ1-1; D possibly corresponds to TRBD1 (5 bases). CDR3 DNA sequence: TGTGCCAGCAGAGCAGGGTGGACGACTGAAGCTTTCTTT. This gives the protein CASRAGWTTEAFF.